The entry below gives a single T cell receptor (beta chain) sequence along with its context. Germline CDR1 is LGHDT and CDR2 is YNNKEL (reference sequence). The CDR3 covers 16 residues. V trimming: 0 bases; J trimming: 10 bases; junction bases outside the gene matches: 7. This sample is part of a study of blood T cell repertoires in COVID-19. Study information: Samples came from the United States, Italy and Spain, spanning acute and convalescent COVID-19. The analysed material was cDNA or gDNA that came from T cells, B-cell-depleted T cells, or PBMCs.

Original analysis: Counts of nucleated cells, estimated from reference gene primer amplification, were obtained. The data were produced by immunoSEQ multiplex PCR, yet TCRdb's version contains in-frame clones alone and is incomplete. The V and J calls and clone size were taken over from that table, and D and trimming were inferred from the DNA. Of 200,000 or so clones listed, about 78% are singletons. Sequenced input: peripheral blood. The V and J genes are TRBV3-1 (or the pseudogene TRBV3-2) and TRBJ1-6; TRBD1 aligns across 9 bases. The TCR sequence derives from a woman between 65 and 79 years old with acute or convalescent COVID-19. The chain's CDR3 is CASSQETGTGNSPLHF. The DNA for the CDR3 is TGTGCCAGCAGCCAAGAGACTGGGACAGGGAACTCACCCCTCCACTTT.